One and the same sample provided the 21 T cell receptor beta chains below, sequenced in a study of monozygotic twins with inflammatory bowel disease. From the 5' RACE reads, TCRdb lists one entry per CDR3 protein and no DNA. Its table records about 380,000 distinct CDR3 sequences. What was sequenced was blood. The receptor source for this set is a human donor with ulcerative colitis or Crohn's disease, or a healthy co-twin of an affected twin (not recorded which).

This chain joins TRBV5-6 and TRBJ2-7; TCRdb indicates TRBD2, and absent DNA this call remains unverified. This CDR3 has 14 residues. CDR1 is SGHDT and CDR2 is YYEEEE in the germline V gene. CDR3: CASSLSGRGSVQYF.

The J gene is TRBJ1-1, the V gene TRBV5-1. In germline, CDR1 is SGHRS, CDR2 YFSETQ. The CDR3 has 17 amino acids. CDR3: CASSLGAGRKMNTEAFF.

The chain joins TRBV24-1 to TRBJ2-5; TCRdb's assignment of TRBD2 cannot be checked, as there is no DNA. Germline CDR1 is KGHDR and CDR2 is SFDVKD. The CDR3 loop spans 14 amino acids. The CDR3 spells CATSAAGGKETQYF.

The genes are TRBV12-3 or TRBV12-4 and TRBJ1-2; TCRdb names TRBD1, which stays unverified in the absence of DNA. The CDR3 consists of 13 residues. CDR3 in amino acids: CASSPQENYGYTF.

The genes are TRBV6-1 and TRBJ2-7. CDR3 length equals 12 residues. Per germline, CDR1 MNHNS and CDR2 SASEGT. The CDR3 here is CASSEARLSQYF.

The V and J genes are TRBV20-1 and TRBJ1-4; lacking DNA, the TRBD1 call made by TCRdb goes unchecked. The germline CDR1 and CDR2 sequences are DFQATT and SNEGSKA (reference sequence). The CDR3 sequence is 15 residues long. The CDR3 sequence is CSASAWGGVDEKLFF.

The chain couples TRBV7-2 to TRBJ2-2; TCRdb picks TRBD1, but there is no DNA to check that call. The CDR3 runs to 16 residues. The germline V gene encodes CDR1 SGHTA and CDR2 FQGNSA. This CDR3 reads CASVTSSRTNTGELFF.

This chain uses TRBV7-2 with TRBJ2-7. Looked up from germline, CDR1 is SGHTA and CDR2 is FQGNSA. The CDR3 runs to 13 residues. CDR3 region: CASSLSLGSEQYF. The entire variable domain, with the rest obtained from reference TRBV7-2 and TRBJ2-7, is as follows: GAGVSQSPSNKVTEKGKDVELRCDPISGHTALYWYRQSLGQGLEFLIYFQGNSAPDKSGLPSDRFSAERTGGSVSTLTIQRTQQEDSAVYLCASSLSLGSEQYFGPGTRLTVT.

The chain combines TRBV2 with TRBJ2-7; with no DNA, the TCRdb D assignment of TRBD1 cannot be verified. This CDR3 region has 14 residues. Germline V CDR1 and CDR2: SNHLY, FYNNEI. The CDR3 region is CASRTDRDAYEQYF. Full variable domain (missing parts from reference TRBV2 and TRBJ2-7): EPEVTQTPSHQVTQMGQEVILRCVPISNHLYFYWYRQILGQKVEFLVSFYNNEISEKSEIFDDQFSVERPDGSNFTLKIRSTKLEDSAMYFCASRTDRDAYEQYFGPGTRLTVT.

V and J are TRBV4-3 and TRBJ2-3. The germline V gene encodes CDR1 LGHNA and CDR2 YSLEER. The CDR3 spans 15 residues. CDR3 in amino acids: CASSQDRLGRDTQYF.

CDR3 in amino acids: CASSRPGTGLGEQYF. The rearrangement joins TRBV6-2 or TRBV6-3 to TRBJ2-7; with no DNA, the TCRdb D assignment of TRBD1 cannot be verified. Per the germline V gene, CDR1 is MNHEY and CDR2 is SVGEGT. The CDR3 is made up of 15 amino acids.

The CDR3 protein is CASSLFAPPIAGGNYEQYF. This sequence joins TRBV27 and TRBJ2-7; TCRdb picks TRBD2, but there is no DNA to check that call. The CDR3 consists of 19 residues. Germline V lookup: CDR1 MNHEY, CDR2 SMNVEV (reference sequence).

The V gene is TRBV7-2, the J gene TRBJ2-5; the TCRdb call, TRBD2, lacks DNA for checking. Germline-derived CDR1 and CDR2 are SGHTA and FQGNSA. The CDR3 is 17 amino acids. CDR3 in amino acids: CASRPTRLAGGQETQYF.

The chain couples TRBV6-5 to TRBJ1-2. Germline-derived CDR1 and CDR2 are MNHEY and SVGAGI. The CDR3 contains 13 residues. The CDR3 protein is CASSYTVYYGYTF.

The J gene is TRBJ1-1, the V gene TRBV7-9. In germline, CDR1 is SEHNR, CDR2 FQNEAQ (reference sequence). This CDR3 comprises 14 residues. The CDR3 reads CASSLVGESTEAFF.

This CDR3 reads CASSERGAGEQYF. The chain employs TRBV2 and TRBJ2-7; the TRBD1 assignment by TCRdb is unverifiable without DNA. Germline V CDR1 and CDR2: SNHLY, FYNNEI. This CDR3 has 13 amino acids.

The chain couples TRBV20-1 to TRBJ1-5; with no DNA, the TCRdb D assignment of TRBD1 cannot be verified. Germline V gene data show CDR1 as DFQATT and CDR2 as SNEGSKA (reference sequence). The CDR3 has 13 residues. CDR3 region: CSAQGHSNQPQHF.

This sequence joins TRBV9 and TRBJ2-3; TCRdb's assignment of TRBD1 cannot be checked, as there is no DNA. CDR1 is SGDLS and CDR2 is YYNGEE in the germline V gene. The CDR3 covers 17 residues. The CDR3: CASSADWGNGGTDTQYF.

The chain is built from TRBV4-3 and TRBJ2-3. The CDR3 extends over 15 amino acids. Germline V gives CDR1 LGHNA, CDR2 YSLEER. CDR3 residues: CASSQDGSSTDTQYF.

The rearrangement links TRBV5-1 to TRBJ2-2; absent DNA, TCRdb's TRBD2 call cannot be checked. Germline V gives CDR1 SGHRS, CDR2 YFSETQ. CDR3 size: 16 residues. The CDR3 here is CASSSRLGRNTGELFF.

The chain has TRBV7-9 and TRBJ2-5. This CDR3 is built from 14 residues. Germline CDR1 reads SEHNR; CDR2 reads FQNEAQ (reference sequence). The CDR3 loop reads CASSFNSYQETQYF.